A single sample gave rise to the 19 T cell receptor beta chains below, sequenced in a study of CXCR3-negative and CXCR3-positive naive CD8 T cells. UMI-tagged TRB cDNA libraries were built via 5' RACE. TCRdb reprocessed the 5' RACE reads and keeps a single row for each CDR3 protein, giving no DNA. The sample's table shows about 63,000 distinct CDR3 sequences. For these receptors, no antigen is known. Study-wide points: Naive cells that were CXCR3-positive had more hydrophobic TRB CDR3s (compared with CXCR3-negative naive cells).

The sequencing input was naive CXCR3+ CD8+ T cells from blood. The subset denotes: CD45RO-CCR7+CD27+CD95- naive CD8+ T cells expressing CXCR3 (TNR3+). Every receptor here comes from a human donor in good health. Some clones in this sample may be carry-over from other donors' samples.

The V and J genes are TRBV29-1 and TRBJ2-3; TCRdb returns TRBD1, unconfirmable since there is no DNA. This CDR3 is 14 amino acids long. Germline V CDR1 and CDR2: SQVTM, ANQGSEA. The CDR3 loop is CSVGGQGSRDTQYF.

The chain links TRBV14 to TRBJ2-1; no DNA is available, so the TRBD1 call from TCRdb remains unchecked. This CDR3 is 12 amino acids long. Germline CDR1 reads SGHDN; CDR2 reads FVKESK. CDR3: CASSQDSRRQFF.

V is TRBV29-1 and J is TRBJ2-7; TCRdb's assignment of TRBD2 cannot be checked, as there is no DNA. Germline V gene data show CDR1 as SQVTM and CDR2 as ANQGSEA. The CDR3 is 13 amino acids. The CDR3 protein is CSVTSGRLDEQYF.

The chain employs TRBV29-1 and TRBJ2-3; TCRdb designates TRBD2, a call that cannot be tested without DNA. This CDR3 spans 15 amino acids. Germline CDR1 is SQVTM and CDR2 is ANQGSEA. The CDR3 protein is CSVEVVQPSTDTQYF.

V is TRBV7-6 and J is TRBJ1-4. Germline values: CDR1 SGHVS, CDR2 FNYEAQ. CDR3 size: 14 residues. Here the CDR3 reads CASSLDEANEKLFF.

The V and J genes are TRBV29-1 and TRBJ2-7; checking the TCRdb D call of TRBD1 is not possible without DNA. Germline CDR1 SQVTM, CDR2 ANQGSEA. The CDR3 has 12 amino acids. The CDR3 protein is CSVEGQNYEQYF.

V gene TRBV5-1 combines with J gene TRBJ2-7. CDR1 and CDR2 (germline): SGHRS, YFSETQ. The CDR3 loop spans 14 amino acids. The chain's CDR3 is CASKKENHSYEQYF.

The chain carries TRBV14 and TRBJ2-7; TCRdb's D call, TRBD1, is unchecked because there is no DNA. Germline V gene lookup returns CDR1 SGHDN and CDR2 FVKESK. The CDR3 is 13 residues long. CDR3 region: CASSQGGGYEQYF.

The rearrangement links TRBV20-1 to TRBJ2-7; without DNA, the TCRdb call of TRBD1 cannot be checked. Per the germline V gene, CDR1 is DFQATT and CDR2 is SNEGSKA (reference sequence). There are 11 residues in the CDR3. This chain's CDR3 is CSATTGTGQYF.

This rearrangement joins TRBV29-1 to TRBJ1-5; TCRdb selects TRBD1, and the lack of DNA leaves this call unchecked. Per germline, CDR1 SQVTM and CDR2 ANQGSEA. The CDR3 totals 14 residues. The CDR3 protein is CSDQDRERNQPQHF.

This chain connects TRBV29-1 to TRBJ2-7. The CDR3 runs 12 residues. CDR1 SQVTM and CDR2 ANQGSEA come from the germline V gene. CDR3 residues: CSVDKGNYEQYF.

The chain links TRBV30 to TRBJ1-2. The CDR3 covers 12 residues. CDR1 and CDR2 from the germline V gene are GTSNPN and SVGIG (reference sequence). This CDR3 is CAWSYTVIGYTF.

The J gene is TRBJ2-1, the V gene TRBV28; the TCRdb call, TRBD2, lacks DNA for checking. CDR1 is MDHEN, CDR2 SYDVKM, per germline. The CDR3 length is 16 residues. This chain's CDR3 is CASTLGLAGLYNEQFF.

The rearrangement joins TRBV21-1 to TRBJ1-1; TCRdb gives TRBD1 as the D gene, but with no DNA this cannot be confirmed. TRBV21-1 is listed as a pseudogene. The length of the CDR3 is 17 residues. The CDR3 loop is CASSSGQGMFGGTEAFF.

CDR3 protein: CASMSRNTGELFF. J is TRBJ2-2 and V is TRBV7-9. Germline V gene data show CDR1 as SEHNR and CDR2 as FQNEAQ (reference sequence). This CDR3 contains 13 residues. The full variable domain, in which reference TRBV7-9 and TRBJ2-2 provide the parts outside the CDR3, is DTGVSQNPRHKITKRGQNVTFRCDPISEHNRLYWYRQTLGQGPEFLTYFQNEAQLEKSRLLSDRFSAERPKGSFSTLEIQRTEQGDSAMYLCASMSRNTGELFFGEGSRLTVL.

The V and J genes are TRBV6-6 and TRBJ2-5; with no DNA, the TCRdb D assignment of TRBD2 cannot be verified. Germline lookup yields CDR1 MNHNY and CDR2 SVGAGI (reference sequence). The CDR3 has 13 amino acids. CDR3 residues: CASSRTSSETQYF.

The rearrangement links TRBV5-5 to TRBJ2-1. In germline, CDR1 is SGHKS, CDR2 YYEKEE (reference sequence). CDR3 length: 15 amino acids. The CDR3 protein is CASSLGVWVIDEQFF.

The chain carries TRBV29-1 and TRBJ2-1; TCRdb's assignment of TRBD2 cannot be checked, as there is no DNA. The length of the CDR3 is 11 residues. Germline loops: CDR1 SQVTM, CDR2 ANQGSEA. CDR3 residues: CSVLREGEQFF.

V and J are TRBV29-1 and TRBJ2-7; as DNA is missing, the TRBD1 call by TCRdb cannot be tested. The CDR3 is 13 amino acids. Germline loops: CDR1 SQVTM, CDR2 ANQGSEA. The CDR3 sequence: CSVDTGEVSEQYF.